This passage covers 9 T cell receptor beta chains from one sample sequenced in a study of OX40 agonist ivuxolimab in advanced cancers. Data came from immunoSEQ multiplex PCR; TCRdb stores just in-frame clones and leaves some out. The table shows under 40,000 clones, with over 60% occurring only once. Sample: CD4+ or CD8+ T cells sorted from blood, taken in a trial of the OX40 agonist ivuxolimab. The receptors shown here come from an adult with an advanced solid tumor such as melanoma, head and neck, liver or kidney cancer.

CDR3 in DNA: TGTGCCAGCAGTGAAATCCAGGGGGACCCTTACAATGAGCAGTTCTTC. Translated: CASSEIQGDPYNEQFF. This chain joins TRBV25-1 and TRBJ2-1, with TRBD1 matching over 7 bases. V was clipped by 2 bases and J by 4 bases; unmatched bases: 8. Germline V gene data show CDR1 as MGHDK and CDR2 as SYGVNS. This CDR3 comprises 16 residues.

CDR3 coding DNA: TGTGCCAGCAGCTTAGGTGGATCGTCTCCTGGGGCCAACGTCCTGACTTTC. Amino acids: CASSLGGSSPGANVLTF. The chain joins TRBV5-4 to TRBJ2-6; D is unclear. Trimming took 2 bases from V and 2 from J, leaving 14 bases between them. This CDR3 spans 17 amino acids. The germline V gene encodes CDR1 SGHNT and CDR2 YYREEE (reference sequence).

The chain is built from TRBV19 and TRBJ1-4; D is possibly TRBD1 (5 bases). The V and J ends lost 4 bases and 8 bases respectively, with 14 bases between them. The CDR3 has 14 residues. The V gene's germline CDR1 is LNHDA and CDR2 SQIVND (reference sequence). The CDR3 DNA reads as TGTGCCAGTAGTAAGGGGACCGAAATCGAAAAACTGTTTTTT. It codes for CASSKGTEIEKLFF.

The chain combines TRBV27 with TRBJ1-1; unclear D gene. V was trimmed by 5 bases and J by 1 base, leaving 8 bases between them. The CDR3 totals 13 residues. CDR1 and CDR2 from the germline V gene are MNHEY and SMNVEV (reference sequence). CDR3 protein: CASSQYRNTEAFF. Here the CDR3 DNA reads TGTGCCAGCAGTCAATACAGGAACACTGAAGCTTTCTTT.

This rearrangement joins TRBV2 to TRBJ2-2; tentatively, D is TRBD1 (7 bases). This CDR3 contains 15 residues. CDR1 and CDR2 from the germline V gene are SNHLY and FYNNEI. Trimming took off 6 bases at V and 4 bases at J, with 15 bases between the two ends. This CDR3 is CASSRTGGITGELFF. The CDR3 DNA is TGTGCCAGCAGCCGGACAGGAGGGATCACCGGGGAGCTGTTTTTT.

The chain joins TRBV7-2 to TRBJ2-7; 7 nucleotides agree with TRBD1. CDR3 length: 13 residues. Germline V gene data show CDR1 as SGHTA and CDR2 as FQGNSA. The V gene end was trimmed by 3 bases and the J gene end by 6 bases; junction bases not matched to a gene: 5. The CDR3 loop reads CASSLRPGGEQYV. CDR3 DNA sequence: TGTGCCAGCAGCTTGAGGCCAGGGGGCGAGCAGTACGTC.

The CDR3 region is CASTVSPSINNEQFF. The CDR3, as DNA: TGCGCCAGCACAGTATCCCCTAGTATTAACAATGAGCAGTTCTTC. This chain connects TRBV5-1 to TRBJ2-1; D is ambiguous. CDR1 and CDR2 (germline): SGHRS, YFSETQ. The CDR3 consists of 15 residues. V was pared by 6 bases and J by 5 bases, with 18 bases between.

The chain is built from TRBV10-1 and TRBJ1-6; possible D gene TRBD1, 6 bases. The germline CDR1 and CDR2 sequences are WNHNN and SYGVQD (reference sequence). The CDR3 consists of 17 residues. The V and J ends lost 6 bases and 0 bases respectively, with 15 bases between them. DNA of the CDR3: TGCGCCAGCAGGAGAGAAACAGGGAGCTCCTATAATTCACCCCTCCACTTT. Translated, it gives CASRRETGSSYNSPLHF.

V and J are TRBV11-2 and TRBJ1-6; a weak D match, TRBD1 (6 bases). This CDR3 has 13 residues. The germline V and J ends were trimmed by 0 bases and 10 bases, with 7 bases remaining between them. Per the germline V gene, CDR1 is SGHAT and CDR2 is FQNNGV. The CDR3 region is CASSLDGGSPLHF. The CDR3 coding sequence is TGTGCCAGCAGCTTAGATGGGGGCTCACCCCTCCACTTT. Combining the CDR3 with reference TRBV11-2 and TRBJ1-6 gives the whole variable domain EAGVAQSPRYKIIEKRQSVAFWCNPISGHATLYWYQQILGQGPKLLIQFQNNGVVDDSQLPKDRFSAERLKGVDSTLKIQPAKLEDSAVYLCASSLDGGSPLHFGNGTRLTVT.